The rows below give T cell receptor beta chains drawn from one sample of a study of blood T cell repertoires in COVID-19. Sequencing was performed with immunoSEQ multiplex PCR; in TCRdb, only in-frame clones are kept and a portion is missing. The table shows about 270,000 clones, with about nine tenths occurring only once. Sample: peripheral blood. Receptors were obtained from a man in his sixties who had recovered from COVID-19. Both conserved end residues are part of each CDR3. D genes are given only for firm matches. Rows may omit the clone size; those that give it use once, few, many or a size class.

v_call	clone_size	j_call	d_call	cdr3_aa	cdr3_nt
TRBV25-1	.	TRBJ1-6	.	CASSGQKGNSPLHF	TGTGCCAGCAGTGGACAAAAAGGAAATTCACCCCTCCACTTT
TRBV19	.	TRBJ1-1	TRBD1	CASSIGTGGNTEAFF	TGTGCCAGTAGTATAGGTACAGGGGGGAACACTGAAGCTTTCTTT
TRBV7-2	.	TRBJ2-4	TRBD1	CASSAQIGQGARNIQYF	TGTGCCAGCAGCGCACAGATTGGACAGGGGGCCAGAAACATTCAGTACTTC
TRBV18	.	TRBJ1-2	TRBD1	CASSPAGGIGYGYTF	TGTGCCAGCTCACCAGCAGGGGGCATCGGCTATGGCTACACCTTC
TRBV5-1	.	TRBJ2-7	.	CASSLGQVPYEQYF	TGCGCCAGCAGCTTGGGGCAGGTTCCCTACGAGCAGTACTTC
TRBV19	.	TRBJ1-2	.	CASSATRANPDYGYTF	TGTGCCAGTAGTGCCACCAGGGCCAACCCGGACTATGGCTACACCTTC
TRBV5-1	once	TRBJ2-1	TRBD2	CASSVVLADNEQFF	TGCGCCAGCAGCGTGGTGCTAGCGGACAATGAGCAGTTCTTC
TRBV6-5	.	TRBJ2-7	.	CASSSRTSPYVEQYF	TGTGCCAGCAGTTCTAGGACATCCCCCTACGTCGAGCAGTACTTC
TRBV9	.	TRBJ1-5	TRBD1	CASSPTGAHNQPQHF	TGTGCCAGCAGCCCAACAGGGGCCCACAATCAGCCCCAGCATTTT
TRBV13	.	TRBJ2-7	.	CASSLGTGKTYEQYF	TGTGCCAGCAGCTTAGGAACAGGGAAAACCTACGAGCAGTACTTC
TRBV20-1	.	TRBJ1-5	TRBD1	CSASSGQGNQPQHF	TGCAGTGCTAGTTCCGGACAGGGCAATCAGCCCCAGCATTTT
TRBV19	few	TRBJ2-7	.	CASSGTSGLIYEQYF	TGTGCCAGTAGCGGGACTTCTGGACTGATCTACGAGCAGTACTTC
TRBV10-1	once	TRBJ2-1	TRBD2	CASSGGGESYNEQFF	TGCGCCAGCAGTGGCGGGGGGGAATCCTACAATGAGCAGTTCTTC
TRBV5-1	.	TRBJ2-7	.	CASSRGTSDSYEQYF	TGCGCCAGCAGCCGCGGGACTTCGGACTCCTACGAGCAGTACTTC
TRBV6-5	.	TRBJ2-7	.	CASSPTTTYEQYF	TGTGCCAGCAGCCCGACAACGACCTACGAGCAGTACTTC
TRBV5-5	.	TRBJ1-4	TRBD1	CASSLRWDRSEKLFF	TGTGCCAGCAGCCTGCGGTGGGACAGAAGTGAAAAACTGTTTTTT
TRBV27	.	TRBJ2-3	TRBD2	CASSLGFLGLAGKPDTQYF	TGTGCCAGCAGTTTGGGGTTCCTGGGACTAGCGGGCAAGCCAGATACGCAGTATTTT
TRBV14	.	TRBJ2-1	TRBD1	CASSQELTGGMGDEQFF	TGTGCCAGCAGCCAAGAGTTGACAGGGGGCATGGGTGATGAGCAGTTCTTC
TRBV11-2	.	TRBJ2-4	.	CASSPLSNIQYF	TGTGCCAGCAGCCCCCTATCCAACATTCAGTACTTC
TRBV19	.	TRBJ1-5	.	CASSIAGSNQPQHF	TGTGCCAGTAGTATAGCAGGTAGCAATCAGCCCCAGCATTTT
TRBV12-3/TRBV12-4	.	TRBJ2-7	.	CASEVTGYEQYF	TGTGCCAGCGAGGTGACGGGCTACGAGCAGTACTTC
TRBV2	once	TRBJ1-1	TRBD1	CASRDRRNTEAFF	TGTGCCAGTAGGGACAGGAGGAACACTGAAGCTTTCTTT
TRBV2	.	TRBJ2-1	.	CASSGRALNGHEQFF	TGTGCCAGCAGTGGGAGGGCACTCAACGGGCATGAGCAGTTCTTC
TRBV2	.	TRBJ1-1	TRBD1	CASSFPGTGGRRAEAFF	TGTGCCAGCAGTTTCCCGGGGACAGGCGGGCGGCGGGCTGAAGCTTTCTTT
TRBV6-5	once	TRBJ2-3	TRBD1	CASSYTYRDRDTQYF	TGTGCCAGCAGTTACACGTACCGGGACAGAGATACGCAGTATTTT
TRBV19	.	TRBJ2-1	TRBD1	CASSIDSGTVYNEQFF	TGTGCCAGTAGTATAGACTCCGGGACAGTATACAATGAGCAGTTCTTC
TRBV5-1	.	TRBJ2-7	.	CASSLEGVAADYEQYF	TGCGCCAGCAGCTTGGAAGGGGTAGCGGCTGACTACGAGCAGTACTTC
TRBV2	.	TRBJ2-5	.	CASSEMRGQETQYF	TGTGCCAGCAGTGAAATGAGGGGGCAAGAGACCCAGTACTTC
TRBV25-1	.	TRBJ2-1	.	CASSRGSSPYNEQFF	TGTGCCAGCAGTCGGGGGAGCTCTCCCTACAATGAGCAGTTCTTC
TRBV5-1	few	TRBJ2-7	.	CASSLVPGPSYEQYF	TGCGCCAGCAGCTTGGTACCAGGGCCGTCCTACGAGCAGTACTTC
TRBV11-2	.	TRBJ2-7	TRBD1	CASSRGGQGAYEQYF	TGTGCCAGCAGCCGGGGGGGACAGGGGGCTTACGAGCAGTACTTC
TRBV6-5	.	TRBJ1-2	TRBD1	CASSFGTGGYYGYTF	TGTGCCAGCAGTTTCGGGACAGGGGGCTACTATGGCTACACCTTC
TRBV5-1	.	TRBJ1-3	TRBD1	CASSITTGSSGNTIYF	TGCGCCAGCAGCATAACGACAGGGAGCTCTGGAAACACCATATATTTT
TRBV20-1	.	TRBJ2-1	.	CSASRGNEQFF	TGCAGTGCTAGCAGGGGCAATGAGCAGTTCTTC
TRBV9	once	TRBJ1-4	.	CASSVALLGAGEKLFF	TGTGCCAGCAGCGTAGCCCTCTTGGGGGCAGGTGAAAAACTGTTTTTT
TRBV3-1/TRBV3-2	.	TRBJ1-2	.	CASSQGGGGYGYTF	TGTGCCAGCAGCCAAGGAGGGGGGGGTTATGGCTACACCTTC
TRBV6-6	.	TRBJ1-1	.	CASSTGGGWGEAFF	TGTGCCAGCAGTACCGGAGGAGGATGGGGTGAAGCTTTCTTT
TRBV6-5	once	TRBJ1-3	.	CASSGPVGENTIYF	TGTGCCAGCAGCGGCCCGGTGGGCGAAAACACCATATATTTT
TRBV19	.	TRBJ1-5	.	CASSISGLAGNQPQHF	TGTGCCAGTAGCATCTCGGGGTTGGCAGGCAATCAGCCCCAGCATTTT
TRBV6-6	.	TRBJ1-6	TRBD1	CASSPRDRNNSPLHF	TGTGCCAGCAGTCCCCGGGACAGGAATAATTCACCCCTCCACTTT
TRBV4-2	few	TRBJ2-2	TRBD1	CATDREGNTGELFF	TGTGCCACAGACAGGGAAGGGAACACCGGGGAGCTGTTTTTT